The clone carrying this TCR beta chain was found a few times. Its target is unknown. This entry comes from a study of T cells after yellow fever vaccination. Points from the study as a whole: Weaker, the secondary response had a peak occurring faster, on day 5 versus 15. Booster sampling recovered most clones from primary vaccination (about 97% CD4, roughly 88% CD8).

V trimming: 6 bases; J trimming: 2 bases; junction bases outside the gene matches: 4. The CDR3 runs 14 residues. In germline, CDR1 is MGHDK, CDR2 SYGVNS. TCRdb processed the 5' RACE reads anew with MiXCR; each CDR3 protein has one entry. The data contain roughly 500,000 distinct CDR3 sequences, roughly 21% of them singletons. The source material was PBMCs, sampled 15 days after the yellow fever booster vaccination. The source is a man aged 25 to 40 who received the YFV17D yellow fever vaccine. The chain uses TRBV25-1 and TRBJ2-3; 8 nucleotides agree with TRBD2. Here the CDR3 reads CASSGRALTDTQYF. DNA of the CDR3: TGTGCCAGCAGCGGGAGGGCCCTCACAGATACGCAGTATTTT.